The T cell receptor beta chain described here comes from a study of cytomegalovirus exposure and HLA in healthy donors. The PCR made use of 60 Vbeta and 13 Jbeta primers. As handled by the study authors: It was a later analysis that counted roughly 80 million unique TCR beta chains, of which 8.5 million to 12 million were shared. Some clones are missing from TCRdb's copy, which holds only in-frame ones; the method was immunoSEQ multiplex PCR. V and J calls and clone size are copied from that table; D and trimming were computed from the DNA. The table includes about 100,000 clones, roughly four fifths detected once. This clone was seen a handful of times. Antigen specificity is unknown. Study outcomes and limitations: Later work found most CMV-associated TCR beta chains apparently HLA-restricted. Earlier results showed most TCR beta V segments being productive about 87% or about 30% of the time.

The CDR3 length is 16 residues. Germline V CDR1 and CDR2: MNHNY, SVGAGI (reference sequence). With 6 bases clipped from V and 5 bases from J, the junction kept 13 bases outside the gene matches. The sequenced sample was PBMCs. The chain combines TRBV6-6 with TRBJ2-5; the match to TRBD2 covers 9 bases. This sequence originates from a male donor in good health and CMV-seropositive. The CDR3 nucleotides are TGTGCCAGCAGCCCACGCGGGCTAGCGGGGTTGGAGACCCAGTACTTC. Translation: CASSPRGLAGLETQYF.